These 30 T cell receptor beta chains were all obtained from the same sample, sequenced in a study of T cell responses to AZD1222 COVID-19 vaccine. Clones were sequenced by immunoSEQ multiplex PCR, and TCRdb holds only the in-frame ones, with some missing. The sample yields about 150,000 clones, 88% seen once. This material consisted of peripheral blood, taken on day 0 of AZD1222 vaccination. These receptors originate from an adult in good health.

The chain is built from TRBV28 and TRBJ1-1; D remains ambiguous. CDR1 is MDHEN, CDR2 SYDVKM, per germline. The V end was cut by 7 bases, the J end by 0 bases, with 12 bases between. The CDR3 runs to 14 residues. The CDR3 DNA is TGTGCCAGCACCCCGGGGAGGCTGAACACTGAAGCTTTCTTT. This gives the protein CASTPGRLNTEAFF.

The table lists this clone with a few counts. The chain links TRBV2 to TRBJ2-1; 10 nucleotides agree with TRBD2. J was trimmed by 5 bases and V by 7 bases; bases with no gene match: 8. The CDR3 consists of 15 residues. Germline CDR1 is SNHLY and CDR2 is FYNNEI. The DNA for the CDR3 is TGTGCCAGCAATCTACTAGCGGGGATAAACAATGAGCAGTTCTTC. This gives the protein CASNLLAGINNEQFF.

V and J are TRBV7-2 and TRBJ2-5; no clear D gene. V lost 6 bases to trimming and J lost 5 bases, with 13 bases between them. CDR1 SGHTA and CDR2 FQGNSA come from the germline V gene. CDR3 size: 13 residues. The CDR3 loop is CASRKTPGETQYF. The CDR3 region has the DNA TGTGCCAGCAGAAAGACCCCTGGGGAGACCCAGTACTTC.

This clone was counted a few times. This rearrangement joins TRBV12-3 or TRBV12-4 to TRBJ2-1; D could derive from TRBD1 or TRBD2 (5 bases each). The CDR3 loop spans 13 amino acids. Trimming removed 5 bases from V and 10 bases from J, with 15 bases in between. The DNA for the CDR3 is TGTGCCAGCAGTCCCTACGAGGGGACGGAGCAGTTCTTC. Translation: CASSPYEGTEQFF.

In its sample, this clone was seen a few times. This chain connects TRBV6-6 to TRBJ2-7; D is perhaps TRBD2 (6 bases). Between the trimmed V and J ends, which lost 4 bases and 0 bases, there was a span of 16 bases. The CDR3 covers 16 residues. Germline CDR1 MNHNY, CDR2 SVGAGI (reference sequence). The CDR3, as DNA: TGTGCCAGCAGTTTCACCCAGGGACTTCCCTCCTACGAGCAGTACTTC. As protein: CASSFTQGLPSYEQYF.

CDR3 bases: TGTGCCAGCAGCACCCAACAGGGGAAGAACACTGAAGCTTTCTTT. Translation: CASSTQQGKNTEAFF. V usage is TRBV5-6 and J usage is TRBJ1-1; TRBD1 matches at 7 bases. The length of the CDR3 is 15 residues. V was clipped by 4 bases and J by 1 base; unmatched bases: 7. Germline CDR1 is SGHDT and CDR2 is YYEEEE.

This clone was detected only a few times. This sample also contains other DNA sequences that code for the same CDR3. The chain recombines TRBV11-2 with TRBJ2-7; 7 bases align to TRBD1. The V and J ends lost 1 base and 2 bases, in that order; junction bases with no gene match: 2. This CDR3 has 14 amino acids. Germline CDR1 is SGHAT and CDR2 is FQNNGV. Written as DNA, the CDR3 is TGTGCCAGCAGCTTAGGAGGACAGGCCTACGAGCAGTACTTC. Translating gives CASSLGGQAYEQYF.

This chain links TRBV5-1 with TRBJ1-3, with 7 bases identical to TRBD1. Germline loops: CDR1 SGHRS, CDR2 YFSETQ. The CDR3 is 14 residues long. V gave up 4 bases and J gave up 2 bases; unmatched junction bases: 3. CDR3 sequence (DNA): TGCGCCAGCAGCGACCAGGGGGCTGGAAACACCATATATTTT. Its translation is CASSDQGAGNTIYF.

The chain couples TRBV6-2 or TRBV6-3 to TRBJ1-2; D uncertain. The CDR3 sequence is 14 residues long. V was pared by 2 bases and J by 6 bases, with 13 bases between. The germline V gene has CDR1 MNHEY and CDR2 SVGEGT. The CDR3 DNA reads as TGTGCCAGCAGTTACAGCGAGAGGGTGGATGGCTACACCTTC. This codes for CASSYSERVDGYTF.

The CDR3 nucleotides are TGTGCCAGCAGCCACAGGGGGGGAAACAATGAGCAGTTCTTC. Its protein product is CASSHRGGNNEQFF. This sequence joins TRBV2 and TRBJ2-1, with D perhaps TRBD1 (8 bases). The CDR3 sequence is 14 residues long. Trimming stripped 6 bases from V and 5 bases from J, with 14 bases between. Germline loops: CDR1 SNHLY, CDR2 FYNNEI. The full variable domain, completed using reference TRBV2 and TRBJ2-1, is EPEVTQTPSHQVTQMGQEVILRCVPISNHLYFYWYRQILGQKVEFLVSFYNNEISEKSEIFDDQFSVERPDGSNFTLKIRSTKLEDSAMYFCASSHRGGNNEQFFGPGTRLTVL.

This clone was counted between two and nine times. The V call is TRBV5-1, the J call TRBJ2-7; D is unresolved. CDR3 size: 12 residues. CDR1 and CDR2 from the germline V gene are SGHRS and YFSETQ. Trimming took off 3 bases at V and 6 bases at J, with 10 bases between the two ends. The CDR3 DNA is TGCGCCAGCAGCTGGGAAGAAGGCGAGCAGTACTTC. Amino acids: CASSWEEGEQYF.

The rearrangement uses TRBV4-3 and TRBJ2-7, with D perhaps matching TRBD2 (6 bases). This CDR3 is 15 amino acids long. The V gene's germline CDR1 is LGHNA and CDR2 YSLEER. V was trimmed by 0 bases and J by 1 base, leaving 10 bases between them. In nucleotides, the CDR3 is TGCGCCAGCAGCCAAGATCGGCGGGGATCCTACGAGCAGTACTTC. Translating gives CASSQDRRGSYEQYF.

The genes are TRBV7-2 and TRBJ1-3; D may be TRBD1 (5 bases). Trimming shortened V by 1 base and J by 4 bases, and 17 bases separated the two germline ends. The CDR3 totals 17 residues. Germline CDR1 reads SGHTA; CDR2 reads FQGNSA. The CDR3 sequence: CASSLGSGPGSGNTIYF. For the CDR3, the DNA is TGTGCCAGCAGCTTAGGCTCCGGACCAGGGAGCGGAAACACCATATATTTT.

This chain joins TRBV5-8 and TRBJ1-1, with D perhaps matching TRBD1 (5 bases). The CDR3 is 14 residues long. Germline V CDR1 and CDR2: SGHTS, YDEGEE. The ends were cut back, 0 bases at V and 4 bases at J, with 10 bases in the middle. This CDR3 reads CASSLAWGSTEAFF. In nucleotides, the CDR3 is TGTGCCAGCAGCTTGGCTTGGGGGAGCACTGAAGCTTTCTTT. Combining the CDR3 with reference TRBV5-8 and TRBJ1-1 gives the whole variable domain EAGVTQSPTHLIKTRGQQATLRCSPISGHTSVYWYQQALGLGLQFLLWYDEGEERNRGNFPPRFSGRQFPNYSSELNVNALELEDSALYLCASSLAWGSTEAFFGQGTRLTVV.

The chain links TRBV6-4 to TRBJ2-2; D gene unclear. There are 16 residues in the CDR3. V dropped 4 bases and J dropped 3 bases, with 15 bases sitting between them. Germline CDR1 MRHNA, CDR2 SNTAGT. The CDR3: CASSAQRRSYTGELFF. CDR3 sequence (DNA): TGTGCCAGCAGTGCCCAGAGGCGGTCGTACACCGGGGAGCTGTTTTTT.

The chain links TRBV19 to TRBJ2-7; TRBD2 might be the D (7 bases). V lost 6 bases to trimming and J lost 6 bases, with 21 bases between them. The CDR3 runs 15 residues. Germline V gene data show CDR1 as LNHDA and CDR2 as SQIVND (reference sequence). CDR3 sequence reads: CASRTTYGGLSEQYF. The CDR3 DNA sequence: TGTGCCAGTAGGACAACATACGGGGGGCTCTCCGAGCAGTACTTC.

The chain links TRBV7-2 to TRBJ2-2, with a weak D call TRBD1 (5 bases). Germline V CDR1 and CDR2: SGHTA, FQGNSA. V was clipped by 1 base and J by 0 bases, with 6 bases between them. The CDR3 is 15 residues long. Here the CDR3 DNA reads TGTGCCAGCAGCTTAGGGGGCGCGAACACCGGGGAGCTGTTTTTT. As protein: CASSLGGANTGELFF.

The chain uses TRBV5-1 and TRBJ2-5; the D gene is possibly TRBD2 (6 bases). Germline V gene data show CDR1 as SGHRS and CDR2 as YFSETQ. The ends were cut back, 5 bases at V and 2 bases at J, with 16 bases in the middle. The CDR3 totals 15 residues. CDR3 sequence: CASSSILASQETQYF. CDR3 nucleotide sequence: TGCGCCAGCAGTTCAATTCTAGCGTCACAAGAGACCCAGTACTTC.

V gene TRBV5-1 combines with J gene TRBJ1-1; weak D call: TRBD1 (6 bases). With 4 bases removed from V and 4 bases from J, the gap between germline ends came to 17 bases. Germline values: CDR1 SGHRS, CDR2 YFSETQ. CDR3 length equals 15 residues. As DNA, the CDR3 is TGCGCCAGCAGCGTTACCGGGACATCGGGCACTGAAGCTTTCTTT. Protein: CASSVTGTSGTEAFF.

The rearrangement links TRBV7-2 to TRBJ2-1; D ambiguous. The V gene's germline CDR1 is SGHTA and CDR2 FQGNSA. The CDR3 length is 11 residues. The V gene lost 5 bases and the J gene lost 4 bases, with 3 bases spanning the gap. The CDR3 DNA sequence: TGTGCCAGCAGCACTTACAATGAGCAGTTCTTC. Translated, it gives CASSTYNEQFF.

The chain combines TRBV6-2 or TRBV6-3 with TRBJ1-1; D uncertain. The CDR3 totals 14 residues. Between the trimmed V and J ends, which lost 2 bases and 2 bases, there was a span of 9 bases. Germline CDR1 MNHEY, CDR2 SVGEGT. The CDR3 sequence is CASSYGLPNTEAFF. The CDR3 DNA reads as TGTGCCAGCAGTTACGGACTCCCTAACACTGAAGCTTTCTTT.

This chain links TRBV7-9 with TRBJ1-2; perhaps TRBD1 as D (6 bases). Germline V gives CDR1 SEHNR, CDR2 FQNEAQ (reference sequence). This CDR3 is 14 amino acids long. Trimming took 7 bases from V and 0 from J, leaving 12 bases between them. CDR3 protein: CASTPTGANYGYTF. The CDR3 DNA sequence: TGTGCCAGCACCCCGACAGGAGCTAACTATGGCTACACCTTC.

The chain recombines TRBV6-5 with TRBJ1-1; D gene unclear. V gave up 0 bases and J gave up 4 bases, with 12 bases separating them. The germline gives CDR1 MNHEY, CDR2 SVGAGI. This CDR3 contains 15 residues. This CDR3 reads CASSYSLQLFTEAFF. In nucleotides, the CDR3 is TGTGCCAGCAGTTACTCGCTTCAACTTTTCACTGAAGCTTTCTTT.

This chain joins TRBV12-3 or TRBV12-4 and TRBJ1-1; the D gene is possibly TRBD1 (6 bases). V was shortened by 5 bases and J by 8 bases, with 15 bases between the two germline ends. The CDR3 has 13 residues. The CDR3 loop is CASSLAGGGEAFF. DNA of the CDR3: TGTGCCAGCAGTCTGGCGGGGGGCGGAGAAGCTTTCTTT.

This clone was recorded only once. V gene TRBV6-6 combines with J gene TRBJ2-5, with 9 bases identical to TRBD2. V lost 1 base to trimming and J lost 1 base; unmatched junction nucleotides: 4. The CDR3 is 16 residues long. Germline V CDR1 and CDR2: MNHNY, SVGAGI (reference sequence). Here the CDR3 DNA reads TGTGCCAGCAGTTACTTGGTAGCGGGGGCCCAAGAGACCCAGTACTTC. It is translated as CASSYLVAGAQETQYF.

The chain links TRBV19 to TRBJ2-1; D may match TRBD1 or TRBD2 (7 bases each). The CDR3 is made up of 18 amino acids. Germline V gene lookup returns CDR1 LNHDA and CDR2 SQIVND (reference sequence). Between the trimmed V and J ends, which lost 4 bases and 7 bases, there was a span of 26 bases. The CDR3 region has the DNA TGTGCCAGTAGTACTCCCCCAGGGGGGGGCGCTAGAAGGAATGAGCAGTTCTTC. It yields the protein CASSTPPGGGARRNEQFF.

This chain joins TRBV6-5 and TRBJ1-1; the match to TRBD1 covers 11 bases. The CDR3 runs to 14 residues. Germline CDR1 MNHEY, CDR2 SVGAGI. V was pared by 2 bases and J by 5 bases, with 1 base of the junction left unmatched. The CDR3, as DNA: TGTGCCAGCAGTTACGGACAGGGGGCAACTGAAGCTTTCTTT. The encoded protein is CASSYGQGATEAFF.

V and J are TRBV6-2 or TRBV6-3 and TRBJ2-2; 11 bases align to TRBD2. This CDR3 region has 16 residues. CDR1 is MNHEY and CDR2 is SVGEGT in the germline V gene. Losses at the gene ends were 5 bases for V and 4 bases for J; bases not matched to a gene: 6. The CDR3 coding sequence is TGTGCCAGCAGTAACAGACTAGCGGGGAGCACCGGGGAGCTGTTTTTT. Amino acids: CASSNRLAGSTGELFF.

V and J are TRBV2 and TRBJ1-5; no definite D call. The CDR3 has 14 residues. Germline loops: CDR1 SNHLY, CDR2 FYNNEI. Trimming left V 6 bases short and J 1 base short, with 10 bases between. CDR3 protein: CASSFLDSNQPQHF. Here the CDR3 DNA reads TGTGCCAGCAGCTTCTTAGACAGCAATCAGCCCCAGCATTTT.

The V and J genes are TRBV7-9 and TRBJ2-1; 10 bases are a match to TRBD2. The V and J ends lost 1 base and 7 bases, in that order; junction bases with no gene match: 4. Germline lookup yields CDR1 SEHNR and CDR2 FQNEAQ (reference sequence). The CDR3 is made up of 15 amino acids. CDR3 sequence reads: CASSLEGLAANEQFF. The CDR3 nucleotides read TGTGCCAGCAGCTTAGAAGGACTAGCGGCAAATGAGCAGTTCTTC.